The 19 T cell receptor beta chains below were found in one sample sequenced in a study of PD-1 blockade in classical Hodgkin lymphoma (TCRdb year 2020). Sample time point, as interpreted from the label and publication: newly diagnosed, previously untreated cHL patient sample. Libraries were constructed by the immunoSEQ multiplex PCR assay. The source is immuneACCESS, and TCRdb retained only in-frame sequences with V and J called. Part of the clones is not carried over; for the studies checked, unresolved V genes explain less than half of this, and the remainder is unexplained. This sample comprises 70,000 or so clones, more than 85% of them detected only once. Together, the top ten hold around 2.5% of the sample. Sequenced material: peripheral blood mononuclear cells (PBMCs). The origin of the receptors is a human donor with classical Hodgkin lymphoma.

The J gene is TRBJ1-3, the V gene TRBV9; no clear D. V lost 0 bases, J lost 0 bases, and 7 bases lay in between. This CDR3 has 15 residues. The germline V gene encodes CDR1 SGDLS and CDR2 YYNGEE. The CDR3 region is CASSVAQSSGNTIYF. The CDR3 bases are TGTGCCAGCAGCGTAGCACAGTCCTCTGGAAACACCATATATTTT.

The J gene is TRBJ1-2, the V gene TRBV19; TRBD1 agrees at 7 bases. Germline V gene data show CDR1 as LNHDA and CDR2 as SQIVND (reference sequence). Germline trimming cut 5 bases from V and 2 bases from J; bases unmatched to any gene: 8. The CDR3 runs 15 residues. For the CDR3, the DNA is TGTGCCAGTAGTCCTAAAGGGGGCTCAAACTATGGCTACACCTTC. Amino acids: CASSPKGGSNYGYTF.

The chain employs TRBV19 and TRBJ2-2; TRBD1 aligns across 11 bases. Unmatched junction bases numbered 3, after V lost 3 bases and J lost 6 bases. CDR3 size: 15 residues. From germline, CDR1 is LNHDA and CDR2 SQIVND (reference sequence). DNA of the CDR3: TGTGCCAGTAGTATCAGGACAGGGGGCCCCGGGGAGCTGTTTTTT. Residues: CASSIRTGGPGELFF.

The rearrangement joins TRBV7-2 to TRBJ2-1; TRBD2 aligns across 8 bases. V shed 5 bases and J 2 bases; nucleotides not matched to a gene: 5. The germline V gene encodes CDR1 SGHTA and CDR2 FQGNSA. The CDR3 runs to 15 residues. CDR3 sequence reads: CASSLLAGPYNEQFF. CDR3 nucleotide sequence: TGTGCCAGCAGCCTCCTAGCGGGTCCCTACAATGAGCAGTTCTTC.

The CDR3 is CASSFLNSPEQYF. The CDR3 nucleotides are TGTGCCAGCAGCTTTCTTAACAGCCCCGAGCAGTACTTC. The chain couples TRBV7-9 to TRBJ2-7; D gene uncertain. Trimming stripped 3 bases from V and 6 bases from J, with 12 bases between. CDR3 size: 13 residues. Germline assignment: CDR1 SEHNR and CDR2 FQNEAQ (reference sequence).

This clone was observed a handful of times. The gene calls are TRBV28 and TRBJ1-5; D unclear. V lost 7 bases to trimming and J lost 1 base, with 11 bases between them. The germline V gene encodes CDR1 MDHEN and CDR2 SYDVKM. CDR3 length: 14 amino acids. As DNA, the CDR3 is TGTGCCAGCAACGCCAGGATGAGCAATCAGCCCCAGCATTTT. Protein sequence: CASNARMSNQPQHF.

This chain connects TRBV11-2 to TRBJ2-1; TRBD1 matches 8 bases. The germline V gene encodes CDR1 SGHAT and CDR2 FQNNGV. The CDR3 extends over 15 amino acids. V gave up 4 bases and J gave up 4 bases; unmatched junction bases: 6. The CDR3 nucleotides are TGTGCCAGCAGCTCGGATAGGACAGGGTACAATGAGCAGTTCTTC. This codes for CASSSDRTGYNEQFF.

The CDR3 region has the DNA TGTGCCAGCAGCGTATTGGGACTTCCCACAGATACGCAGTATTTT. It codes for CASSVLGLPTDTQYF. This sequence joins TRBV9 and TRBJ2-3, with a weak D call TRBD2 (6 bases). The CDR3 has 15 amino acids. V was clipped by 1 base and J by 2 bases, with 11 bases between them. CDR1 and CDR2 from the germline V gene are SGDLS and YYNGEE.

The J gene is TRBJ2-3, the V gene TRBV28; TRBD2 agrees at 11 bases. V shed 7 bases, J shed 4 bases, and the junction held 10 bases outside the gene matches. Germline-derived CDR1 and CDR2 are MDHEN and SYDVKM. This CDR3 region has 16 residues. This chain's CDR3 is CASNQRLAGQPDTQYF. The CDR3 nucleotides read TGTGCCAGCAACCAAAGACTAGCGGGACAACCAGATACGCAGTATTTT.

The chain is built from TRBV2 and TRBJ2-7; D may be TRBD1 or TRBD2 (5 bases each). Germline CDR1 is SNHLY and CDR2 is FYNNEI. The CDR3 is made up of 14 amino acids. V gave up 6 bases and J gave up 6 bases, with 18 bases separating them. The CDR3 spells CASSRGRTLGEQYF. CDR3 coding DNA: TGTGCCAGCAGCCGGGGACGGACCCTGGGCGAGCAGTACTTC.

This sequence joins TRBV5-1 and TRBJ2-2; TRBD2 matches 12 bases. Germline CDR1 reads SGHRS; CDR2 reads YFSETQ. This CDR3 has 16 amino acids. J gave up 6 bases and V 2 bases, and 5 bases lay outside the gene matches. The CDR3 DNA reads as TGCGCCAGCAGCTTAGAGACTAGCGGGGGATCCGGGGAGCTGTTTTTT. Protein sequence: CASSLETSGGSGELFF.

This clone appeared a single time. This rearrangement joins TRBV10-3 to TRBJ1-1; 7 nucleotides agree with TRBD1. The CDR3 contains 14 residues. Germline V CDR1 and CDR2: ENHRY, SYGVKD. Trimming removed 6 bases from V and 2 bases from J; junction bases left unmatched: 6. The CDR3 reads CAIRRGQPNTEAFF. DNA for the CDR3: TGTGCCATCAGAAGGGGACAGCCAAACACTGAAGCTTTCTTT.

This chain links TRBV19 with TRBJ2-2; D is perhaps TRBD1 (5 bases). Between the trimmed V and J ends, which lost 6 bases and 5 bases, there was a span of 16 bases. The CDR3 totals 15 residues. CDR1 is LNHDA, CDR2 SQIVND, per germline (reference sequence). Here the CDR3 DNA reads TGTGCCAGTAGGCTATTGGACACCAGAACCGGGGAGCTGTTTTTT. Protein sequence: CASRLLDTRTGELFF.

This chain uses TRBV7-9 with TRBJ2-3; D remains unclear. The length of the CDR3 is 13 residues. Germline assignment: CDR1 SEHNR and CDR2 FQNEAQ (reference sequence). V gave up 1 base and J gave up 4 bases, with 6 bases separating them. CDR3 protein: CASSLGVADTQYF. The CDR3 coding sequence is TGTGCCAGCAGCTTAGGGGTGGCAGATACGCAGTATTTT.

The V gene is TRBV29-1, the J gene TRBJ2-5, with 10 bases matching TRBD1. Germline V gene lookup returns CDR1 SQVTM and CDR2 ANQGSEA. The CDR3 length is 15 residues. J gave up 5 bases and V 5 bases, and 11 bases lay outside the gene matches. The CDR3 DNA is TGCAGCGTTCGACGGGGGACAGGGGAATTTGAGACCCAGTACTTC. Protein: CSVRRGTGEFETQYF.

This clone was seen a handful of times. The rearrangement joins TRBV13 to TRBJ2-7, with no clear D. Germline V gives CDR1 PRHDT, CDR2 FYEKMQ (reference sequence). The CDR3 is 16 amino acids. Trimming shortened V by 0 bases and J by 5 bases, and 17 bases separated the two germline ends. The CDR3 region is CASSLGQPRTGNEQYF. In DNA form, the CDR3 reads TGTGCCAGCAGCTTAGGTCAGCCCCGTACTGGAAACGAGCAGTACTTC.

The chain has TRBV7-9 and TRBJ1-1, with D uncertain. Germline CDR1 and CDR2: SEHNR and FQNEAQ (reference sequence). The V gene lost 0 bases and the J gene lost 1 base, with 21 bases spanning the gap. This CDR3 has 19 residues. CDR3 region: CASSLAFGLDPGRNTEAFF. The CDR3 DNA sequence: TGTGCCAGCAGCTTAGCTTTTGGGCTAGACCCCGGACGGAACACTGAAGCTTTCTTT.

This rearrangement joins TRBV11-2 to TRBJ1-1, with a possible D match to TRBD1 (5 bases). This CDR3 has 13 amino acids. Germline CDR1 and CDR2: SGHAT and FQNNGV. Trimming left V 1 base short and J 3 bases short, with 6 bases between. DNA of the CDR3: TGTGCCAGCAGCTTAGCGGGGGACACTGAAGCTTTCTTT. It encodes CASSLAGDTEAFF.

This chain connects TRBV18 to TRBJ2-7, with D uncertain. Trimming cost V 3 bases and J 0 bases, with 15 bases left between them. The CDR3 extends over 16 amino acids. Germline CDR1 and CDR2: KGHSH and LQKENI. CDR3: CASSPTVASSSYEQYF. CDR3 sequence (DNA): TGTGCCAGCTCACCTACCGTAGCCTCCTCCTCCTACGAGCAGTACTTC.